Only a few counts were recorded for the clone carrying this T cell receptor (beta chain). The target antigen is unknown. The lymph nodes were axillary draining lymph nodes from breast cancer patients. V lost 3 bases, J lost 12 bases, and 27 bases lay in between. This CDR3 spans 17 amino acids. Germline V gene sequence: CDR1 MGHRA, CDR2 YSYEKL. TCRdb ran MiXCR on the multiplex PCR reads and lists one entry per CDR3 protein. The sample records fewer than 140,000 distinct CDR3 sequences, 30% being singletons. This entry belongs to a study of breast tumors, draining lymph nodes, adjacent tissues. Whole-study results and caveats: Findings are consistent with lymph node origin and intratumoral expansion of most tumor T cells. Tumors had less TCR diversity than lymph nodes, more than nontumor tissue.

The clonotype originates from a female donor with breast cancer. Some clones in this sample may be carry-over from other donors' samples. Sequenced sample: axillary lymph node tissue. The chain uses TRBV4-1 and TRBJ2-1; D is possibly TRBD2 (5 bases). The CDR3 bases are TGCGCCAGCAGCCACGACCTAACTAGTCACTTAGCCCCAGGGCAGTTCTTC. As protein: CASSHDLTSHLAPGQFF.